Following are 20 T cell receptor beta chains from one sample sequenced in a study of T cell responses to AZD1222 COVID-19 vaccine. Sequencing used immunoSEQ multiplex PCR; TCRdb keeps in-frame clones, though not all of them. The data contain 180,000 or so clones, around 90% of them singletons. Sequences were derived from peripheral blood, sampled 28 days after the second AZD1222 dose. These TCRs come from an adult who received the AZD1222 COVID-19 vaccine.

The V gene is TRBV29-1, the J gene TRBJ2-1, with D perhaps matching TRBD1 or TRBD2 (5 bases each). Germline loops: CDR1 SQVTM, CDR2 ANQGSEA. CDR3 length: 15 residues. V lost 1 base to trimming and J lost 6 bases, with 16 bases between them. In DNA form, the CDR3 reads TGCAGCGTTGAAGGGGGGACCAACCCTTCCAATGAGCAGTTCTTC. Translated: CSVEGGTNPSNEQFF.

The chain carries TRBV27 and TRBJ1-2; maybe TRBD1 (6 bases). The CDR3 contains 15 residues. Germline CDR1 and CDR2: MNHEY and SMNVEV (reference sequence). Between the trimmed V and J ends, which lost 2 bases and 5 bases, there was a span of 15 bases. This chain's CDR3 is CASSLIRGLEYGYTF. CDR3 DNA: TGTGCCAGCAGTTTAATTCGGGGGCTGGAGTATGGCTACACCTTC.

The J gene is TRBJ2-3, the V gene TRBV5-1, with 16 bases identical to TRBD2. V lost 4 bases, J lost 0 bases, and 5 bases stayed unmatched. Germline V gene data show CDR1 as SGHRS and CDR2 as YFSETQ. CDR3 length: 18 amino acids. CDR3 sequence reads: CASSLGTSGRASTDTQYF. In DNA form, the CDR3 reads TGCGCCAGCAGCCTCGGGACTAGCGGGAGGGCTAGCACAGATACGCAGTATTTT.

The CDR3 DNA reads TGTGCCAGCAGCCGCCGGGACAGACTTAATTCACCCCTCCACTTT. Protein sequence: CASSRRDRLNSPLHF. The chain uses TRBV6-2 or TRBV6-3 and TRBJ1-6, with 7 bases matching TRBD1. Germline V gives CDR1 MNHEY, CDR2 SVGEGT. V was clipped by 6 bases and J by 6 bases; unmatched bases: 8. The CDR3 runs to 15 residues.

The genes are TRBV21-1 and TRBJ1-1; TRBD1 reflects the table's D call only, with no check against the DNA. TRBV21-1 is tagged as a pseudogene. The CDR3 has 14 residues. CDR3 in amino acids: CASSRRTGNTEAFF. In DNA, the CDR3 is TGTGCCAGCAGCAGAAGGACAGGGAACACTGAAGCTTTCTTT.

The chain carries TRBV5-6 and TRBJ1-2; D unclear. This CDR3 contains 13 residues. The V end was cut by 0 bases, the J end by 6 bases, with 9 bases between. Germline CDR1 reads SGHDT; CDR2 reads YYEEEE. CDR3 DNA: TGTGCCAGCAGCTTGGTTTTGGGAAATGGCTACACCTTC. Residues: CASSLVLGNGYTF.

CDR3 nucleotide sequence: TGTGCCAGCAGCGGAGGTTTGGGGATGAACACTGAAGCTTTCTTT. Its translation: CASSGGLGMNTEAFF. The chain joins TRBV6-5 to TRBJ1-1; no reliable D call. The CDR3 runs 15 residues. Trimming shortened V by 6 bases and J by 0 bases, and 14 bases separated the two germline ends. Per germline, CDR1 MNHEY and CDR2 SVGAGI.

The chain uses TRBV9 and TRBJ1-5, with TRBD1 matching 11 bases. Trimming took 1 base from V and 0 from J; bases not matched to a gene: 6. The CDR3 length is 18 residues. Germline CDR1 reads SGDLS; CDR2 reads YYNGEE. CDR3 sequence (DNA): TGTGCCAGCAGCGTACCGGGACAGGGGGAAGATAGCAATCAGCCCCAGCATTTT. Translating gives CASSVPGQGEDSNQPQHF.

The sample holds one count of this clone. The J gene is TRBJ2-7, the V gene TRBV19, with a tentative D call TRBD1 (5 bases). Trimming stripped 3 bases from V and 7 bases from J, with 16 bases between. Germline V gives CDR1 LNHDA, CDR2 SQIVND (reference sequence). The CDR3 loop spans 14 amino acids. CDR3 sequence reads: CASSMGRDLREQYF. In nucleotides, the CDR3 is TGTGCCAGTAGTATGGGCAGGGATCTACGGGAGCAGTACTTC.

The chain joins TRBV21-1 to TRBJ2-7; TRBD2 is taken as the D call from the table, unchecked against the DNA. TRBV21-1 is a pseudogene locus. This CDR3 comprises 18 residues. The CDR3 nucleotides read TGTGCCAGCAGCCTAAAAACCCGGGGGACTAGCGGGGCCTACGAGCAGTACTTC. Its protein is CASSLKTRGTSGAYEQYF.

The J gene is TRBJ2-1, the V gene TRBV6-6; D might be TRBD1 (5 bases). Germline V gene lookup returns CDR1 MNHNY and CDR2 SVGAGI (reference sequence). Trimming removed 0 bases from V and 0 bases from J, with 9 bases in between. The CDR3 is 16 residues long. For the CDR3, the DNA is TGTGCCAGCAGTTACTCCAGGCAGGGCTCCTACAATGAGCAGTTCTTC. Protein: CASSYSRQGSYNEQFF.

The CDR3 here is CASRAGGGYGYTF. CDR3 DNA: TGTGCCAGCAGAGCAGGTGGGGGCTATGGCTACACCTTC. This sequence joins TRBV12-3 or TRBV12-4 and TRBJ1-2; maybe TRBD1 (5 bases). The CDR3 spans 13 residues. V was cut by 6 bases and J by 4 bases, with 12 bases left in between.

A note on this clone: One junction end disagrees with the germline gene, perhaps due to a read error. The V and J genes are TRBV5-1 and TRBJ2-5, with D perhaps TRBD1 (6 bases). The CDR3 covers 16 residues. The germline V gene has CDR1 SGHRS and CDR2 YFSETQ. The CDR3 is CASSLQGTLGQGTQYF. The CDR3 bases are TGCGCCAGCAGCTTGCAGGGGACACTAGGACAAGGGACCCAGTACTTC. Full variable domain (rest looked up from reference TRBV5-1 and TRBJ2-5): KAGVTQTPRYLIKTRGQQVTLSCSPISGHRSVSWYQQTPGQGLQFLFEYFSETQRNKGNFPGRFSGRQFSNSRSEMNVSTLELGDSALYLCASSLQGTLGQGTQYFGPGTRLLVL.

V gene TRBV2 combines with J gene TRBJ1-6, with D uncertain. This CDR3 comprises 16 residues. The germline CDR1 and CDR2 sequences are SNHLY and FYNNEI. Deletions cut 6 bases from V and 10 bases from J, with 22 bases between. The CDR3: CASSPGGGRTVSPLHF. The CDR3 DNA follows: TGTGCCAGCAGCCCGGGAGGAGGCAGAACGGTCTCACCCCTCCACTTT.

This chain uses TRBV6-5 with TRBJ2-3; D tentatively fits TRBD1 or TRBD2 (5 bases each). Trimming took off 4 bases at V and 8 bases at J, with 16 bases between the two ends. Germline V gene data show CDR1 as MNHEY and CDR2 as SVGAGI. CDR3 length: 14 residues. CDR3 nucleotides: TGTGCCAGCAGTTCCGGGGCCCGGCATGGTACGCAGTATTTT. Protein product: CASSSGARHGTQYF.

The chain links TRBV3-1 (or the pseudogene TRBV3-2) to TRBJ1-1; D gene uncertain. V shed 0 bases and J shed 8 bases, with 4 bases lying between them. This CDR3 is 11 amino acids long. Germline V gene data show CDR1 as LGHDT and CDR2 as YNNKEL (reference sequence). The CDR3 here is CASSQEWEAFF. CDR3 nucleotides: TGTGCCAGCAGCCAAGAATGGGAAGCTTTCTTT.

The rearrangement links TRBV10-3 to TRBJ2-2; D gene ambiguous. The V gene lost 3 bases and the J gene lost 6 bases, with 5 bases spanning the gap. From germline, CDR1 is ENHRY and CDR2 SYGVKD. This CDR3 has 12 amino acids. DNA of the CDR3: TGTGCCATCAGTGAAGCTGCCGGGGAGCTGTTTTTT. Translating it yields CAISEAAGELFF.

The V and J genes are TRBV30 and TRBJ1-3; the D is unclear. This CDR3 region has 15 residues. V lost 4 bases to trimming and J lost 2 bases, with 15 bases between them. CDR1 GTSNPN and CDR2 SVGIG come from the germline V gene (reference sequence). The CDR3 nucleotides read TGTGCCTGGACCCTCCCTTCGGAAACTGGAAACACCATATATTTT. Translating gives CAWTLPSETGNTIYF.

The genes are TRBV9 and TRBJ2-5, with D perhaps TRBD2 (5 bases). V lost 4 bases and J lost 5, with 15 bases in between. The germline V gene encodes CDR1 SGDLS and CDR2 YYNGEE. The CDR3 covers 14 residues. The CDR3, as DNA: TGTGCCAGCAGCTCCGACCCTAGCCCGGAGACCCAGTACTTC. Its translation: CASSSDPSPETQYF.

The J gene is TRBJ2-7, the V gene TRBV5-1, with 7 bases matching TRBD2. V lost 0 bases, J lost 5 bases, and 14 bases stayed unmatched. The CDR3 contains 17 residues. Germline CDR1 SGHRS, CDR2 YFSETQ. The CDR3 loop reads CASSLVSVLGGGDEQYF. The CDR3 nucleotides are TGCGCCAGCAGCTTGGTATCGGTGCTGGGCGGGGGAGACGAGCAGTACTTC.